The clone carrying this TCR beta chain was detected many times. TCRdb re-derived calls from the 5' RACE reads in MiXCR, one entry per CDR3 protein. The repertoire holds approximately 260,000 distinct CDR3 sequences, 10% to 15% seen once, with about 0.54% in the top ten. The data originate from a study of T cells after yellow fever vaccination. This CDR3 has 14 residues. CDR1 and CDR2 (germline): DFQATT, SNEGSKA (reference sequence). Trimming took 1 base from V and 5 from J; bases not matched to a gene: 5. This chain connects TRBV20-1 to TRBJ2-5; 9 bases match TRBD1. This sequence was found in a man aged 25-40 years who received the YFV17D yellow fever vaccine. The sample consisted of CD4+ T cells sorted from PBMCs, taken 45 days after the yellow fever booster vaccination. For the CDR3, the DNA is TGCAGTGCTAGAGGGACAGGGGTGGTGGAGACCCAGTACTTC. Its protein product is CSARGTGVVETQYF.